This T cell receptor beta chain is drawn from a study of blood T cell dynamics during melanoma immunotherapy (dated by TCRdb to about 2020). Background for the entire study: All patients had metastatic melanoma and were given first-line pembrolizumab or nivolumab plus ipilimumab as standard of care in the United Kingdom. To find early correlates of response, the study profiled the peripheral T cell receptor repertoires of patients with metastatic melanoma both before and after one cycle of checkpoint inhibitor therapy. The training cohort consisted of consecutive patients, while an additional independent group of patients from the same centre was pooled to form an external validation set.

Note on this clone: The antigen this receptor binds is unknown. The record has no base qualities; no much larger clone is one base away.

Sample time point, as interpreted from the label and publication: pre-treatment baseline. Blood samples were taken at two points: before treatment (T0) and at week 3 (W3), which came after the first cycle of checkpoint blockade. Except for two patients with rapid clinical progression, response was assessed 12 weeks after the first infusion by RECIST 1.1; disease control meant complete response, partial response or stable disease. Any patient who had received prior systemic cancer treatment, was on concomitant immunosuppressant therapy or had synchronous other active malignancies was excluded. TCR beta was sequenced in both bulk PBMC and plasma cell-free DNA in order to track circulating cells as well as T cell turnover. PBMC were isolated from blood with Lymphoprep and SepMate tubes, followed by red cell lysis. QIAamp DNA Blood Mini kits were used to extract DNA from PBMC and from sorted T cell subsets.

What the work shows at the level of the full study, not this receptor alone: Patients who later achieved disease control showed a bifurcated PBMC repertoire reorganization at W3, with increased clonality or increased diversity, unlike progressors. The study could not determine whether the T cell clones driving repertoire changes were melanoma-specific or reflected general immune activation. The relatively small sample size was acknowledged as a potential limitation on generalization of the results.

The trim is 2 bases for V and 7 bases for J, with a gap of 11 bases between the germline ends. CDR1 and CDR2, looked up from the germline V gene, are MNHNS and SASEGT. Its CDR3 holds 13 amino acids, cysteine through phenylalanine. Just the 39-base CDR3 DNA is kept, in frame starting at base 1. A fixed 350 ng of DNA was loaded for every bulk PBMC sample. TCR beta CDR3 sequences were amplified from genomic DNA with the immunoSEQ TCRb Assay kit following manufacturer instructions. The KAPA Library Quantification Kit for Illumina platforms was used to quantify pooled libraries by qPCR. Sequencing of the pooled libraries was done on an Illumina NextSeq 500, with clustering at about 0.6-1.1 pM. Turning to the authors' computational methods: TCR data were analyzed using immunoSEQ ANALYZER and the R LymphoSeq package. A rearrangement efficiency score was calculated as productive divided by the sum of productive and non-productive CDR3 sequences. Within each patient, timepoints were compared pairwise for clonality, measured with the Gini coefficient, and for diversity, measured with the Renyi index at alpha=1. Clonal relatedness used an edit distance of 3, and repertoire similarity used the Bhattacharyya coefficient, both computed in LymphoSeq. To classify response, a linear discriminant analysis based on week-3 changes in clonality and diversity was built using the R MASS and caret packages. Entries here come from immuneACCESS through TCRdb and include only in-frame sequences with V and J called. Some clones fail to appear in such tables; in the studies checked, an unresolved V gene covers under half of the shortfall, and the cause of the remainder is unknown. That table is the source of V, J and clone size, and D and trimming were worked out from the DNA. In this sample the table shows more than 9,000 clones, 86% of which occur a single time. Approximately 11% of the sample is in the top ten clones.

This chain joins TRBV6-1 to TRBJ1-2, with an unclear D gene assignment. Sample: blood, taken from a patient treated with checkpoint blockade. The clonotype originates from a human donor with melanoma. For the CDR3, the sequence is CASSEPISSGYTF. The DNA reads as follows: TGTGCCAGCAGTGAACCAATAAGCAGTGGCTACACCTTC.